This T cell receptor (beta chain) was found in a study of T cell clonotyping in hematopoietic cell transplantation. Whole-study results and caveats: Pathologically expanded recipient clonotypes increased progressively from day 30 to day 180 as diversity fell. At the given depth, recipient repertoires were over 97% de novo clonotypes.

V trimming: 7 bases; J trimming: 3 bases; junction bases outside the gene matches: 3. The CDR3 runs to 13 residues. In germline, CDR1 is MNHNY, CDR2 SVGAGI (reference sequence). By share, this clone ranks as large. Its antigen is undetermined. Assay used: immunoSEQ multiplex PCR; TCRdb lists only in-frame clones, some missing. The table shows more than 7,500 clones, with roughly 85% occurring only once. Sequences were derived from peripheral blood mononuclear cells, sampled 180 days after allogeneic stem cell transplant. This sequence joins TRBV6-6 and TRBJ1-5, with 7 nucleotides matching TRBD1. This receptor was obtained from a female patient aged 45 to 65 who had an allogeneic stem cell transplant from a related donor, so the T cells may come from the graft donor. Some clones in this sample may be carry-over from other donors' samples. The CDR3 is CASMGQPNQPQHF. The CDR3 nucleotides read TGTGCCAGCATGGGACAGCCCAATCAGCCCCAGCATTTT.